The 19 T cell receptor beta chains in this list originate from one sample, sequenced in a study of CD8 T cells in Susac syndrome. A quantity of about 0.45 to 1 ug RNA underwent reverse transcription using random hexamers. TCRdb redid the calling of the immunoSEQ multiplex PCR reads with MiXCR, one entry per CDR3 protein. The sample includes under 200,000 distinct CDR3 sequences, around 92% seen only once; the top ten take under 0.085%. Input material: CD4+ T cells from PBMCs. These receptors originate from a human donor in good health.

The V and J genes are TRBV6-2 or TRBV6-3 and TRBJ1-5; D gene unclear. Germline V gives CDR1 MNHEY, CDR2 SVGEGT. This CDR3 is built from 12 residues. V was shortened by 8 bases and J by 4 bases, with 9 bases between the two germline ends. CDR3 coding DNA: TGTGCCAGCGGTACGGCTAATCAGCCCCAGCATTTT. Its protein is CASGTANQPQHF.

This chain joins TRBV6-4 and TRBJ1-1, with 7 bases lining up with TRBD1. V lost 2 bases, J lost 11 bases, and 8 bases stayed unmatched. This CDR3 is 13 amino acids long. The germline V gene encodes CDR1 MRHNA and CDR2 SNTAGT. The CDR3 region is CASSDGRDSSAFF. DNA for the CDR3: TGTGCCAGCAGTGACGGGAGGGACAGTTCGGCTTTCTTT.

The V gene is TRBV18, the J gene TRBJ2-1; 7 nucleotides agree with TRBD2. Trimming cost V 2 bases and J 14 bases; bases outside gene matches: 12. CDR3 length: 14 amino acids. Germline V gene sequence: CDR1 KGHSH, CDR2 LQKENI. CDR3 nucleotide sequence: TGTGCCAGCTCACCAGTGACGGCGGGAGCATCGGAGTTCTTC. Translating gives CASSPVTAGASEFF.

The chain carries TRBV5-1 and TRBJ2-7; tentatively, D is TRBD2 (6 bases). Germline V gives CDR1 SGHRS, CDR2 YFSETQ. V gave up 1 base and J gave up 0 bases, with 14 bases separating them. The CDR3 is 16 residues long. CDR3: CASSLTAGLSSYEQYF. Written as DNA, the CDR3 is TGCGCCAGCAGCTTGACCGCGGGGCTGAGCTCCTACGAGCAGTACTTC.

The chain links TRBV7-2 to TRBJ1-1; 10 bases fit TRBD1. Germline loops: CDR1 SGHTA, CDR2 FQGNSA. There are 14 residues in the CDR3. Trimming at V came to 5 bases and at J to 1 base, leaving 1 base not matched to a gene. The CDR3 DNA reads TGTGCCAGCAGCCGGGACAGGGGGAACACTGAAGCTTTCTTT. It is translated as CASSRDRGNTEAFF.

The chain employs TRBV20-1 and TRBJ1-5; D is perhaps TRBD1 (5 bases). CDR3 length equals 13 residues. Trimming took off 7 bases at V and 4 bases at J, with 14 bases between the two ends. Looked up from germline, CDR1 is DFQATT and CDR2 is SNEGSKA (reference sequence). CDR3 sequence reads: CSVQGTLNQPQHF. The CDR3 DNA reads as TGCAGTGTTCAAGGGACCCTAAATCAGCCCCAGCATTTT.

CDR3 DNA sequence: TGCAGTGCTAAGACAGGGATGGCTGAAGCTTTCTTT. Its translation: CSAKTGMAEAFF. The chain joins TRBV20-1 to TRBJ1-1; 7 bases fit TRBD1. V trimming: 4 bases; J trimming: 6 bases; junction bases outside the gene matches: 5. Germline-derived CDR1 and CDR2 are DFQATT and SNEGSKA (reference sequence). The CDR3 contains 12 residues.

J is TRBJ2-2 and V is TRBV30; 7 bases align to TRBD1. J gave up 6 bases and V 2 bases, and 3 bases lay outside the gene matches. CDR1 GTSNPN and CDR2 SVGIG come from the germline V gene (reference sequence). The CDR3 spans 13 residues. CDR3 loop: CAWSTQGAGELFF. The CDR3 coding sequence is TGTGCCTGGAGTACTCAGGGGGCCGGGGAGCTGTTTTTT.

The chain has TRBV20-1 and TRBJ2-5, with D perhaps TRBD1 (6 bases). V lost 4 bases to trimming and J lost 7 bases, with 10 bases between them. The CDR3 length is 11 residues. Germline loops: CDR1 DFQATT, CDR2 SNEGSKA (reference sequence). The CDR3 coding sequence is TGCAGTGCTACACAGGGCGGGACCCAGTACTTC. Its protein is CSATQGGTQYF.

This chain connects TRBV29-1 to TRBJ1-4, with D possibly matching TRBD1 (5 bases). V lost 6 bases, J lost 8 bases, and 16 bases lay in between. Germline-derived CDR1 and CDR2 are SQVTM and ANQGSEA. The CDR3 runs 13 residues. The CDR3 DNA reads TGCAGCGTAGGGGCAGGGTTTGGGGAAAAACTGTTTTTT. Amino acid sequence: CSVGAGFGEKLFF.

The V gene is TRBV6-2 or TRBV6-3, the J gene TRBJ1-1; D is uncertain. The CDR3 covers 12 residues. Trimming removed 10 bases at V and 2 bases at J, with 11 bases between. CDR1 is MNHEY, CDR2 SVGEGT, per germline. The DNA of the CDR3 is TGTGCCACCCAACGGGATAACACTGAAGCTTTCTTT. This gives the protein CATQRDNTEAFF.

V usage is TRBV18 and J usage is TRBJ2-3; the match to TRBD2 covers 9 bases. This CDR3 spans 15 amino acids. Per the germline V gene, CDR1 is KGHSH and CDR2 is LQKENI. V gave up 3 bases and J gave up 6 bases; unmatched junction bases: 7. CDR3 in amino acids: CASSPRRGGEDTQYF. The CDR3 DNA is TGTGCCAGCTCACCCCGGCGGGGGGGCGAGGATACGCAGTATTTT. The whole variable domain, remainder taken from reference TRBV18 and TRBJ2-3, is NAGVMQNPRHLVRRRGQEARLRCSPMKGHSHVYWYRQLPEEGLKFMVYLQKENIIDESGMPKERFSAEFPKEGPSILRIQQVVRGDSAAYFCASSPRRGGEDTQYFGPGTRLTVL.

In nucleotides, the CDR3 is TGTGCCAGCAGCTTAGAAGGGGGTGCTACCTACGAGCAGTACTTC. This codes for CASSLEGGATYEQYF. The chain employs TRBV7-2 and TRBJ2-7, with D perhaps TRBD1 (6 bases). V lost 1 base, J lost 2 bases, and 12 bases lay in between. Germline V gene sequence: CDR1 SGHTA, CDR2 FQGNSA. The CDR3 contains 15 residues.

V and J are TRBV9 and TRBJ2-5; D perhaps matches TRBD1 (6 bases). The CDR3 loop spans 15 amino acids. Trimming stripped 3 bases from V and 5 bases from J, with 17 bases between. Germline V gene lookup returns CDR1 SGDLS and CDR2 YYNGEE. The CDR3 nucleotides read TGTGCCAGCAGCGCCTGGGACACCCCCGTGGAGACCCAGTACTTC. Amino acid sequence: CASSAWDTPVETQYF.

The chain links TRBV27 to TRBJ2-7; 10 bases match TRBD1. The V gene's germline CDR1 is MNHEY and CDR2 SMNVEV (reference sequence). The V gene end was trimmed by 2 bases and the J gene end by 1 base; junction bases not matched to a gene: 11. The CDR3 has 18 residues. The CDR3 reads CASSLGLGRTGGSYEQYF. DNA for the CDR3: TGTGCCAGCAGTTTAGGACTCGGCAGGACAGGGGGATCCTACGAGCAGTACTTC.

V gene TRBV15 combines with J gene TRBJ1-5; TRBD1 matches at 9 bases. In germline, CDR1 is LNHNV, CDR2 YYDKDF (reference sequence). V dropped 2 bases and J dropped 6; count of bases not matched to a gene: 5. This CDR3 contains 15 residues. The DNA for the CDR3 is TGTGCCACCAGCAGACGGACAGGGGCCCCTCAGCCCCAGCATTTT. Its protein is CATSRRTGAPQPQHF. Looking up the rest from reference TRBV15 and TRBJ1-5 gives the full variable domain: DAMVIQNPRYQVTQFGKPVTLSCSQTLNHNVMYWYQQKSSQAPKLLFHYYDKDFNNEADTPDNFQSRRPNTSFCFLDIRSPGLGDTAMYLCATSRRTGAPQPQHFGDGTRLSIL.

The V call is TRBV28, the J call TRBJ1-1; the D gene is possibly TRBD1 (5 bases). Deletions cut 4 bases from V and 0 bases from J, with 15 bases between. Per the germline V gene, CDR1 is MDHEN and CDR2 is SYDVKM. The length of the CDR3 is 16 residues. The CDR3 DNA follows: TGTGCCAGCAGTTCCATGGGGGGTGAAATGAACACTGAAGCTTTCTTT. This encodes CASSSMGGEMNTEAFF.

The gene calls are TRBV28 and TRBJ2-5, with D unclear. The V and J ends lost 6 bases and 2 bases respectively, with 13 bases between them. Germline assignment: CDR1 MDHEN and CDR2 SYDVKM. The CDR3 length is 14 residues. CDR3 DNA: TGTGCCAGCAGACTGGCCGGACGTCAAGAGACCCAGTACTTC. This encodes CASRLAGRQETQYF.

J is TRBJ2-1 and V is TRBV5-1; the match to TRBD2 covers 11 bases. V gave up 2 bases and J gave up 4 bases; unmatched junction bases: 2. Germline assignment: CDR1 SGHRS and CDR2 YFSETQ. The CDR3 is made up of 15 amino acids. The CDR3 DNA is TGCGCCAGCAGCTTACTAGCGGGAGTGTACAATGAGCAGTTCTTC. It is translated as CASSLLAGVYNEQFF.